This passage covers 31 T cell receptor beta chains from one sample sequenced in a study of T cells after yellow fever vaccination. Using its own MiXCR run on the 5' RACE reads, TCRdb lists one record per CDR3 protein. The table records 310,000 or so distinct CDR3 sequences, roughly 3.5% of them present only once. Material: PBMCs, obtained on the day of the yellow fever booster vaccination. The source is a man aged 18-30 years who received the YFV17D yellow fever vaccine.

V gene TRBV20-1 combines with J gene TRBJ2-1; the match to TRBD2 covers 9 bases. V lost 6 bases, J lost 9 bases, and 15 bases stayed unmatched. Germline V gives CDR1 DFQATT, CDR2 SNEGSKA (reference sequence). The CDR3 contains 15 residues. The CDR3 sequence is CSASPLAGGQGEQFF. The CDR3 region has the DNA TGCAGTGCCTCCCCTTTGGCGGGGGGGCAGGGTGAGCAGTTCTTC.

This clonotype showed up many times. The chain recombines TRBV5-1 with TRBJ2-2; 11 nucleotides match TRBD1. The trim removed 4 bases at V and 4 bases at J, leaving 9 bases unmatched. The V gene's germline CDR1 is SGHRS and CDR2 YFSETQ. The CDR3 consists of 17 residues. This chain's CDR3 is CASSPNSGQGGTGELFF. The CDR3 bases are TGCGCCAGCAGCCCGAACTCGGGACAGGGGGGCACCGGGGAGCTGTTTTTT.

This clonotype was detected only a few times. The chain is built from TRBV13 and TRBJ2-2, with 8 bases lining up with TRBD1. The J segment lost 1 base and the V segment lost 5 bases, leaving 6 bases of the junction unmatched. Germline V lookup: CDR1 PRHDT, CDR2 FYEKMQ (reference sequence). CDR3 size: 16 residues. In nucleotides, the CDR3 is TGTGCCAGCAGCCCGTTTGGACAGGGGAACACCGGGGAGCTGTTTTTT. Residues: CASSPFGQGNTGELFF.

The V call is TRBV6-5, the J call TRBJ2-2; TRBD1 matches 7 bases. Per the germline V gene, CDR1 is MNHEY and CDR2 is SVGAGI. V lost 6 bases, J lost 0 bases, and 4 bases stayed unmatched. The CDR3 is 15 amino acids. CDR3 nucleotide sequence: TGTGCCAGCAGCTCCGGGACAGCGAACACCGGGGAGCTGTTTTTT. Its translation: CASSSGTANTGELFF.

This clonotype was counted ten times or more. The chain has TRBV7-3 and TRBJ2-2; no definite D call. Germline V gives CDR1 SGHTA, CDR2 FQGTGA. This CDR3 is 16 amino acids long. Deletions cut 1 base from V and 7 bases from J, with 16 bases between. The CDR3 sequence: CASSLIPPGLGGELFF. The CDR3 region has the DNA TGTGCCAGCAGCTTAATCCCCCCCGGGCTTGGCGGGGAGCTGTTTTTT.

The chain's CDR3 is CSANRGFNQPQHF. In nucleotides, the CDR3 is TGCAGTGCAAACAGGGGTTTCAATCAGCCCCAGCATTTT. This chain links TRBV20-1 with TRBJ1-5; 7 nucleotides agree with TRBD1. Germline values: CDR1 DFQATT, CDR2 SNEGSKA (reference sequence). The V and J ends lost 6 bases and 3 bases, in that order; junction bases with no gene match: 5. CDR3 length equals 13 residues.

At least ten counts were recorded for this clonotype. The rearrangement joins TRBV4-3 to TRBJ2-4, with a tentative D call TRBD1 (5 bases). V was pared by 0 bases and J by 6 bases, with 15 bases between. The CDR3 runs to 16 residues. Germline loops: CDR1 LGHNA, CDR2 YSLEER. The CDR3 here is CASSQEWAQGRNIQYF. The CDR3 DNA reads as TGCGCCAGCAGCCAAGAGTGGGCCCAGGGAAGAAACATTCAGTACTTC.

The chain has TRBV5-1 and TRBJ1-1; 9 bases align to TRBD1. Germline lookup yields CDR1 SGHRS and CDR2 YFSETQ. The CDR3 loop spans 16 amino acids. V was pared by 0 bases and J by 3 bases, with 6 bases of the junction left unmatched. CDR3 sequence (DNA): TGCGCCAGCAGCTTGGAGGGACAGGGTCAAGACACTGAAGCTTTCTTT. Its protein is CASSLEGQGQDTEAFF.

This clonotype was seen a handful of times. The chain joins TRBV19 to TRBJ1-2; D is perhaps TRBD1 (6 bases). This CDR3 has 12 amino acids. Trimming left V 7 bases short and J 4 bases short, with 10 bases between. The V gene's germline CDR1 is LNHDA and CDR2 SQIVND (reference sequence). The CDR3 loop is CASKGDLYGYTF. In DNA form, the CDR3 reads TGTGCCAGTAAGGGGGACCTCTATGGCTACACCTTC. Based on the CDR3 plus reference TRBV19 and TRBJ1-2, the full variable domain is DGGITQSPKYLFRKEGQNVTLSCEQNLNHDAMYWYRQDPGQGLRLIYYSQIVNDFQKGDIAEGYSVSREKKESFPLTVTSAQKNPTAFYLCASKGDLYGYTFGSGTRLTVV.

This clonotype came up a few times. The chain carries TRBV5-1 and TRBJ1-6, with unresolved D. The V gene's germline CDR1 is SGHRS and CDR2 YFSETQ. The CDR3 covers 17 residues. Trimming pared 0 bases from V and 4 bases from J, leaving 14 bases between. The CDR3 loop is CASSLGWMAGYNSPLHF. CDR3 sequence (DNA): TGCGCCAGCAGCTTGGGCTGGATGGCTGGGTATAATTCACCCCTCCACTTT.

This clonotype showed up just a few times. The rearrangement uses TRBV5-6 and TRBJ2-1; 12 bases are a match to TRBD2. V lost 4 bases to trimming and J lost 7 bases; unmatched junction nucleotides: 6. Germline assignment: CDR1 SGHDT and CDR2 YYEEEE. This CDR3 contains 15 residues. The DNA for the CDR3 is TGTGCCAGCAGCGCTTCCGGGACTAGCGGGAATGAGCAGTTCTTC. The encoded protein is CASSASGTSGNEQFF.

This clonotype was observed once. The chain has TRBV11-3 and TRBJ2-5, with 7 positions matching TRBD2. The length of the CDR3 is 14 residues. Per the germline V gene, CDR1 is SGHNT and CDR2 is YENEEA. After removal of 5 bases from V and 5 bases from J, the junction contained 8 bases not matched to a gene. The CDR3 DNA sequence: TGTGCCAGCAGCGAGGGAGGGGTCAGGGAGACCCAGTACTTC. It yields the protein CASSEGGVRETQYF.

CDR3: CASSVSGITDTQYF. CDR3 nucleotide sequence: TGTGCCAGCAGCGTTTCGGGGATCACAGATACGCAGTATTTT. The gene calls are TRBV9 and TRBJ2-3, with D possibly matching TRBD2 (5 bases). V gave up 2 bases and J gave up 2 bases, with 9 bases separating them. Germline V gene lookup returns CDR1 SGDLS and CDR2 YYNGEE. The CDR3 is made up of 14 amino acids.

This clonotype turned up a few times. The rearrangement joins TRBV24-1 to TRBJ2-3; D is ambiguous. The germline V gene encodes CDR1 KGHDR and CDR2 SFDVKD. V was clipped by 3 bases and J by 3 bases, with 6 bases between them. The CDR3 totals 13 residues. The CDR3 loop reads CATSDHITDTQYF. In DNA, the CDR3 is TGTGCCACCAGTGATCATATAACAGATACGCAGTATTTT.

This clonotype showed up many times. The V call is TRBV5-1, the J call TRBJ1-6; possibly TRBD1 for D (5 bases). The V end lost 0 bases, the J end lost 6 bases, and 19 bases lay between the germline ends. CDR1 is SGHRS and CDR2 is YFSETQ in the germline V gene. The CDR3 loop spans 18 amino acids. DNA of the CDR3: TGCGCCAGCAGCTTGGAGGGTTTCGGGACCCTCTCTAATTCACCCCTCCACTTT. Its protein is CASSLEGFGTLSNSPLHF.

Many counts were recorded for this clonotype. CDR3 coding DNA: TGTGCCAGCTCACCGTACAGGGATTTGTCCTACGAGCAGTACGTC. Amino acid sequence: CASSPYRDLSYEQYV. The chain has TRBV18 and TRBJ2-7, with D perhaps TRBD1 (6 bases). Trimming took 3 bases from V and 1 from J, leaving 13 bases between them. CDR3 length: 15 amino acids. CDR1 is KGHSH and CDR2 is LQKENI in the germline V gene.

At least ten counts were recorded for this clonotype. The V and J genes are TRBV12-3 or TRBV12-4 and TRBJ2-7; no definite D call. The CDR3 is 10 residues long. The V end was cut by 6 bases, the J end by 4 bases, with 4 bases between. CDR3 sequence reads: CASSLYEQYV. DNA of the CDR3: TGTGCCAGCAGCCTTTACGAGCAGTACGTC.

This clonotype was counted many times. V and J are TRBV5-4 and TRBJ2-3; a possible D gene is TRBD2 (6 bases). Germline CDR1 SGHNT, CDR2 YYREEE (reference sequence). The CDR3 loop spans 14 amino acids. Between the trimmed V and J ends, which lost 4 bases and 4 bases, there was a span of 13 bases. CDR3 in DNA: TGTGCCAGCAGCCCGCCGGGACTCTCAGATACGCAGTATTTT. Translation gives CASSPPGLSDTQYF.

This clonotype was counted between two and nine times. The CDR3 DNA reads TGTGCCAGCAGCTTAGTTGGGACACGAATTTACCCGTTCTATGAGCAGTTCTTC. Encoded protein: CASSLVGTRIYPFYEQFF. The genes are TRBV7-2 and TRBJ2-1; TRBD1 might be the D (6 bases). This CDR3 has 18 amino acids. Germline V CDR1 and CDR2: SGHTA, FQGNSA. V lost 1 base and J lost 8, with 24 bases in between.

In this sample, this clonotype turned up many times. The J gene is TRBJ2-5, the V gene TRBV5-1; TRBD1 might be the D (6 bases). V dropped 4 bases and J dropped 1 base, with 8 bases sitting between them. The germline V gene encodes CDR1 SGHRS and CDR2 YFSETQ. The CDR3 contains 13 residues. The CDR3 reads CASSRTVQETQYF. Written as DNA, the CDR3 is TGCGCCAGCAGCCGGACAGTCCAAGAGACCCAGTACTTC. The whole variable domain, filled in from reference TRBV5-1 and TRBJ2-5, reads KAGVTQTPRYLIKTRGQQVTLSCSPISGHRSVSWYQQTPGQGLQFLFEYFSETQRNKGNFPGRFSGRQFSNSRSEMNVSTLELGDSALYLCASSRTVQETQYFGPGTRLLVL.

This clonotype was seen only a few times. The rearrangement uses TRBV4-1 and TRBJ2-1; 9 bases align to TRBD1. CDR1 MGHRA and CDR2 YSYEKL come from the germline V gene. CDR3 size: 17 residues. J was trimmed by 5 bases and V by 4 bases; bases with no gene match: 12. CDR3 sequence reads: CASSPPGTGYPHNEQFF. Here the CDR3 DNA reads TGCGCCAGCAGCCCTCCCGGGACAGGGTACCCCCACAATGAGCAGTTCTTC.

This sequence joins TRBV4-3 and TRBJ1-5, with D possibly TRBD1 on 5 matching bases. Trimming left V 4 bases short and J 0 bases short, with 10 bases between. The CDR3 sequence is 15 residues long. Germline loops: CDR1 LGHNA, CDR2 YSLEER. The DNA for the CDR3 is TGCGCCAGCAGCCGAGACAGCTATAGCAATCAGCCCCAGCATTTT. Translated: CASSRDSYSNQPQHF.

This clonotype was observed many times. The CDR3 bases are TGTGCCAGCAGCCAAGGTCCAGGGCTACAAGAGACCCAGTACTTC. This codes for CASSQGPGLQETQYF. This sequence joins TRBV3-1 and TRBJ2-5, with TRBD1 as a possible D gene (5 bases). Germline V lookup: CDR1 LGHDT, CDR2 YNNKEL (reference sequence). Trimming cost V 1 base and J 2 bases, with 11 bases left between them. This CDR3 spans 15 amino acids.

The chain carries TRBV18 and TRBJ2-5, with a tentative D call TRBD1 (6 bases). The CDR3 covers 18 residues. The V and J ends lost 2 bases and 5 bases respectively, with 24 bases between them. Per the germline V gene, CDR1 is KGHSH and CDR2 is LQKENI. The CDR3: CASSPGLVAGGARETQYF. CDR3 nucleotides: TGTGCCAGCTCACCAGGATTAGTTGCTGGGGGCGCCAGGGAGACCCAGTACTTC.

This clonotype has a count of ten or more. CDR3 loop: CSARRNSYEQYF. The CDR3 region has the DNA TGCAGCGCACGGAGGAACTCCTACGAGCAGTACTTC. The J gene is TRBJ2-7, the V gene TRBV29-1; TRBD2 might be the D (5 bases). CDR1 is SQVTM, CDR2 ANQGSEA, per germline. CDR3 size: 12 residues. Trimming left V 7 bases short and J 0 bases short, with 10 bases between.

This chain links TRBV6-6 with TRBJ1-5, with D perhaps matching TRBD1 (5 bases). Trimming took 6 bases from V and 2 from J, leaving 14 bases between them. This CDR3 comprises 15 residues. Per the germline V gene, CDR1 is MNHNY and CDR2 is SVGAGI (reference sequence). CDR3 DNA: TGTGCCAGCAGCCCCCGGGACGGAGGCAATCAGCCCCAGCATTTT. This encodes CASSPRDGGNQPQHF.

This clonotype was observed many times. The chain is built from TRBV20-1 and TRBJ2-3; a possible D gene is TRBD2 (7 bases). The CDR3 has 15 amino acids. V lost 0 bases and J lost 7, with 17 bases in between. The V gene's germline CDR1 is DFQATT and CDR2 SNEGSKA (reference sequence). CDR3 bases: TGCAGTGCTAGAGATCCTGGGGGGGCAGGTCATACGCAGTATTTT. It translates to CSARDPGGAGHTQYF.

The sample holds many counts of this clonotype. This chain links TRBV18 with TRBJ1-2; D remains ambiguous. The CDR3 covers 17 residues. Looked up from germline, CDR1 is KGHSH and CDR2 is LQKENI. V was clipped by 3 bases and J by 3 bases, with 20 bases between them. The CDR3 loop reads CASSPYAGETADYGYTF. The CDR3 DNA is TGTGCCAGCTCACCTTACGCTGGAGAAACGGCTGACTATGGCTACACCTTC.

This clonotype was recorded at least ten times. The gene calls are TRBV20-1 and TRBJ1-1; 7 bases map to TRBD1. The CDR3 runs to 12 residues. Germline V CDR1 and CDR2: DFQATT, SNEGSKA (reference sequence). The DNA for the CDR3 is TGCAGCACTAACAGGGGGAACACTGAAGCTTTCTTT. The encoded protein is CSTNRGNTEAFF.

This clonotype appeared many times. The rearrangement links TRBV20-1 to TRBJ2-7, with D possibly matching TRBD2 (5 bases). CDR3 length: 13 amino acids. In germline, CDR1 is DFQATT, CDR2 SNEGSKA (reference sequence). V was pared by 5 bases and J by 0 bases, with 11 bases between. This CDR3 is CSADTGDSYEQYF. Written as DNA, the CDR3 is TGCAGTGCTGACACCGGGGACTCCTACGAGCAGTACTTC.

Comments on this clonotype: A read error is possible here, since a much larger clone lies one base away. The J gene is TRBJ2-5, the V gene TRBV7-2; 7 bases line up with TRBD1. The germline V gene encodes CDR1 SGHTA and CDR2 FQGNSA. This CDR3 region has 16 residues. The J segment lost 5 bases and the V segment lost 0 bases, leaving 9 bases of the junction unmatched. CDR3 residues: CASSLAPGTANETQYF. The CDR3 DNA follows: TGTGCCAGCAGCTTAGCACCCGGGACAGCTAATGAGACCCAGTACTTC.